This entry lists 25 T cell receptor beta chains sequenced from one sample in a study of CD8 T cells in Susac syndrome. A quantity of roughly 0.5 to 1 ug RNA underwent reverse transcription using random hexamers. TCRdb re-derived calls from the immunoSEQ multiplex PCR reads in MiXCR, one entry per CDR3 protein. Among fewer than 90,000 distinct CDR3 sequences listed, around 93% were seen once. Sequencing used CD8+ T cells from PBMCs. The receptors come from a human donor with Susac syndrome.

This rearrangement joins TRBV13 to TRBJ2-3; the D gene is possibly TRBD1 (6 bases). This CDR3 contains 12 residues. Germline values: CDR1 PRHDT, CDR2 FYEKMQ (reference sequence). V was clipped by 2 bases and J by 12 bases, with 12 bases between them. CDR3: CASSLSRTDQYF. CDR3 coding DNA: TGTGCCAGCAGCTTATCTCGGACAGACCAGTATTTT.

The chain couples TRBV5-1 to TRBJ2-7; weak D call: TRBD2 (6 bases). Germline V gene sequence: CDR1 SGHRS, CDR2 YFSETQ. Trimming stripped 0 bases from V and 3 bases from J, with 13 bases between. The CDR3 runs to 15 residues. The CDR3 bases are TGCGCCAGCAGCTTGGACCTCCCGGGACTCTACGAGCAGTACTTC. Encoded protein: CASSLDLPGLYEQYF.

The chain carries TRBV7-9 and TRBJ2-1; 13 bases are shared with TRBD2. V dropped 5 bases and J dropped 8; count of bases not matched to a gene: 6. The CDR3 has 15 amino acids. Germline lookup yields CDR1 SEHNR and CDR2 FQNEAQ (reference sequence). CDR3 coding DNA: TGTGCCAGCAGCGGACTAGCGGGAGCGGGCTATGAGCAGTTCTTC. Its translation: CASSGLAGAGYEQFF.

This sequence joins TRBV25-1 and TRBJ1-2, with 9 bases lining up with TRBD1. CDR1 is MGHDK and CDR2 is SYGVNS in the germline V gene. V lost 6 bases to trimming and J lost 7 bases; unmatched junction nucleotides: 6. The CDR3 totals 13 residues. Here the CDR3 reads CASSIQGARGYTF. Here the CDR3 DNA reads TGTGCCAGCAGCATACAGGGGGCGCGTGGCTACACCTTC.

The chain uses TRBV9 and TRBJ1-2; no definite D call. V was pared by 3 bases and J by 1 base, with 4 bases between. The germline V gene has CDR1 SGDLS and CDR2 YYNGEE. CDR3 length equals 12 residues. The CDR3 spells CASSADNYGYTF. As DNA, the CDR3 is TGTGCCAGCAGCGCCGATAACTATGGCTACACCTTC.

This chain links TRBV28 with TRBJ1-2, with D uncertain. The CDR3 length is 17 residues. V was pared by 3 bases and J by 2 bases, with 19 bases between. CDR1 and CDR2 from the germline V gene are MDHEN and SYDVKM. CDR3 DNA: TGTGCCAGCAGTTTTTCTATAGATGGGAGGGAGAACTATGGCTACACCTTC. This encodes CASSFSIDGRENYGYTF.

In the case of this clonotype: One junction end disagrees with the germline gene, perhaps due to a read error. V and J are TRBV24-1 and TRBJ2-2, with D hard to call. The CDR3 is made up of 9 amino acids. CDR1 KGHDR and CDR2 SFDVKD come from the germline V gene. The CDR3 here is CANTGELFF. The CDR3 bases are TGTGCCAACACAGGGGAGCTGTTTTTT.

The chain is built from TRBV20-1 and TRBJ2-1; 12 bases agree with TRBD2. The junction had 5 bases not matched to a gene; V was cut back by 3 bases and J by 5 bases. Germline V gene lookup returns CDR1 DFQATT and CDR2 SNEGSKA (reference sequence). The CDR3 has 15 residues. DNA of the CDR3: TGCAGTGCTAGGGTACTAGCGGGGGGACACAATGAGCAGTTCTTC. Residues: CSARVLAGGHNEQFF.

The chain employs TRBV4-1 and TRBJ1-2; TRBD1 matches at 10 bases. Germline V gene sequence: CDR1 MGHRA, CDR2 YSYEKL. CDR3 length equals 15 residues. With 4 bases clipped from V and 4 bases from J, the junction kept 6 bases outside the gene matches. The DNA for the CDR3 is TGCGCCAGCAGCCCTAGGGGACAGGGGCGCTATGGCTACACCTTC. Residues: CASSPRGQGRYGYTF.

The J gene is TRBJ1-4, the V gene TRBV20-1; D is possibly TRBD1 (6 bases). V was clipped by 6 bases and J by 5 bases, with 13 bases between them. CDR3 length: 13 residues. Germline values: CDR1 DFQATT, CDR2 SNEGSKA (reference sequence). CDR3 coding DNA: TGCAGTGCCGCTGGACAGCTCAATGAAAAACTGTTTTTT. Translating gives CSAAGQLNEKLFF.

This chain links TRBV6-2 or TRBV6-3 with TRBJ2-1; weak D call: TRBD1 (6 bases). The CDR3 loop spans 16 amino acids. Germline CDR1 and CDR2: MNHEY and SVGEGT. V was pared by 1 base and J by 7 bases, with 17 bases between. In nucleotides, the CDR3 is TGTGCCAGCAGTTACTTGGGGGCCTACACTGGGAATGAGCAGTTCTTC. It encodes CASSYLGAYTGNEQFF.

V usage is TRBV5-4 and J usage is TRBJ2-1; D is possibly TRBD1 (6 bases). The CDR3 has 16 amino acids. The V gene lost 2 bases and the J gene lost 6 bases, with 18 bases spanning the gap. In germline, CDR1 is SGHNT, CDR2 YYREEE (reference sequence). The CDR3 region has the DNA TGTGCCAGCAGCTTCTTCCCAGGGGATGCCCTCAATGAGCAGTTCTTC. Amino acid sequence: CASSFFPGDALNEQFF.

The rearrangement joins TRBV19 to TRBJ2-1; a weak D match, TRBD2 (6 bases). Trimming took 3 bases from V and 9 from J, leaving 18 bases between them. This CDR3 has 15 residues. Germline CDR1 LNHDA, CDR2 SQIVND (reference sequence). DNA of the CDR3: TGTGCCAGTAGTATGCCGGGAGAGCGGCAGGGTGAGCAGTTCTTC. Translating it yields CASSMPGERQGEQFF.

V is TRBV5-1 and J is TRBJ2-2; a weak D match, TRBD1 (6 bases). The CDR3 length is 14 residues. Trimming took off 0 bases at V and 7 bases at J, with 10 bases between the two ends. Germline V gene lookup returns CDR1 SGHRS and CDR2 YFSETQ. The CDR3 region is CASSLGQENGELFF. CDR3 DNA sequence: TGCGCCAGCAGCTTGGGACAGGAGAACGGGGAGCTGTTTTTT.

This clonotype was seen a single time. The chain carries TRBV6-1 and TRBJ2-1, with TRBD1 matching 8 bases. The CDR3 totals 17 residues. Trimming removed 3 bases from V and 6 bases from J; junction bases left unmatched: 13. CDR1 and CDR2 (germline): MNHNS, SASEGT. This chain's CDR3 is CASSEFVTGASLNEQFF. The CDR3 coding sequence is TGTGCCAGCAGTGAGTTCGTGACAGGGGCGTCCCTCAATGAGCAGTTCTTC.

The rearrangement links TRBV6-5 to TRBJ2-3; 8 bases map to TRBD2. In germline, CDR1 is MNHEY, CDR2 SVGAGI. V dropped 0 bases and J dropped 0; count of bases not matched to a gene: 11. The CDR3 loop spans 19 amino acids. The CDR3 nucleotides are TGTGCCAGCAGTTACTCGATTGCGGGGGGCAAATCTAGCACAGATACGCAGTATTTT. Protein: CASSYSIAGGKSSTDTQYF.

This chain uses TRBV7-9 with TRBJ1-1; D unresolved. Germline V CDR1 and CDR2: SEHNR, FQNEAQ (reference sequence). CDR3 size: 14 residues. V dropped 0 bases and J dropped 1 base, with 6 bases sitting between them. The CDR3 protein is CASSLAPRNTEAFF. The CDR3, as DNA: TGTGCCAGCAGCTTAGCTCCGAGGAACACTGAAGCTTTCTTT.

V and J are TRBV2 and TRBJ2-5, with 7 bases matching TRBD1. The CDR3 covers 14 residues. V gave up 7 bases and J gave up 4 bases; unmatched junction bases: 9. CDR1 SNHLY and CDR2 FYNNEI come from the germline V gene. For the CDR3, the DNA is TGTGCCAGCACGACAGGGAATTTCGGAGAGACCCAGTACTTC. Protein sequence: CASTTGNFGETQYF.

This CDR3 is CASSLIPTSYEQYF. CDR3 DNA: TGTGCCAGCAGCTTAATACCCACCTCCTACGAGCAGTACTTC. The chain employs TRBV11-2 and TRBJ2-7, with D hard to call. Trimming took 2 bases from V and 0 from J, leaving 8 bases between them. Germline loops: CDR1 SGHAT, CDR2 FQNNGV. CDR3 length: 14 residues. Based on the CDR3 plus reference TRBV11-2 and TRBJ2-7, the full variable domain is EAGVAQSPRYKIIEKRQSVAFWCNPISGHATLYWYQQILGQGPKLLIQFQNNGVVDDSQLPKDRFSAERLKGVDSTLKIQPAKLEDSAVYLCASSLIPTSYEQYFGPGTRLTVT.

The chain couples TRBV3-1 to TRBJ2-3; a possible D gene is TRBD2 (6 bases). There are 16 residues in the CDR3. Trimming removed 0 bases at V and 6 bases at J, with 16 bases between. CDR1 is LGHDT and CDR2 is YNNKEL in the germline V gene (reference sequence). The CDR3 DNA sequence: TGTGCCAGCAGCCAAGAGGGAAACGGGAGTTGGGATACGCAGTATTTT. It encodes CASSQEGNGSWDTQYF.

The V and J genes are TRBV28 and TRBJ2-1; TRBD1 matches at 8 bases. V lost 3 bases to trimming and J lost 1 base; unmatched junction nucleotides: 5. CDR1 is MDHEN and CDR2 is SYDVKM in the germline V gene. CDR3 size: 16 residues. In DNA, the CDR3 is TGTGCCAGCAGTTTGCGACAGGGGCCTTCCTACAATGAGCAGTTCTTC. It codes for CASSLRQGPSYNEQFF. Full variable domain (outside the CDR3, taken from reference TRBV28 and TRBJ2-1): DVKVTQSSRYLVKRTGEKVFLECVQDMDHENMFWYRQDPGLGLRLIYFSYDVKMKEKGDIPEGYSVSREKKERFSLILESASTNQTSMYLCASSLRQGPSYNEQFFGPGTRLTVL.

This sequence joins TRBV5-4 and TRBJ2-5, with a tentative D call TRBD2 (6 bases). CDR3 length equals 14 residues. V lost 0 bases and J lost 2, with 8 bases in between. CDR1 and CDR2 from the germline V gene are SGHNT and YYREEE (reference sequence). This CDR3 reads CASSLGGTQETQYF. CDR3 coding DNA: TGTGCCAGCAGCTTGGGGGGGACTCAAGAGACCCAGTACTTC.

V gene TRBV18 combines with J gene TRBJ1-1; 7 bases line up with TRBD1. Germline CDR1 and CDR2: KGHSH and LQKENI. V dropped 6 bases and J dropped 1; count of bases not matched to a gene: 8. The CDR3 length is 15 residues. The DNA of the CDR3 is TGTGCCAGCTCCCCAGGGGGGGTTGCGAACACTGAAGCTTTCTTT. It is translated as CASSPGGVANTEAFF.

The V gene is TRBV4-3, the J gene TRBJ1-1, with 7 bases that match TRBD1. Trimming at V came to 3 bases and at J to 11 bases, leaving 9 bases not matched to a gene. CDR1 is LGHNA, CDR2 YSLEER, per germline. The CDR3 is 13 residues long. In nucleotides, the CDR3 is TGCGCCAGCAGCCAGATCGGACAGGATAGGGCTTTCTTT. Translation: CASSQIGQDRAFF.

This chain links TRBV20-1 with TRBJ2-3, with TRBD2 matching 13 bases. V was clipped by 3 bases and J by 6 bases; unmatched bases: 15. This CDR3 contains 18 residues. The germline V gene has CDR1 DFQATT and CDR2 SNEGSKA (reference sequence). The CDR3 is CSARGGIGTSGIDDTQYF. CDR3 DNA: TGCAGTGCTAGGGGGGGTATCGGGACTAGCGGGATAGACGATACGCAGTATTTT.